This T cell receptor beta chain was identified during a study of T cells after yellow fever vaccination. A single record per CDR3 protein comes from TCRdb applying MiXCR to the 5' RACE reads. In the table there are 200,000 to 300,000 distinct CDR3 sequences, over 10% of which are singletons. This CDR3 region has 16 residues. In its sample, this clonotype was seen a few times. The antigen remains undetermined. Findings and caveats of the study: Primary-vaccination clones mostly resurfaced post-booster (under 98% CD4, roughly 87% CD8). A small proportion of clonotypes was detected in both the CD4 and CD8 compartments.

The rearrangement joins TRBV21-1 to TRBJ2-5; TRBD2 is the table's D call, not checked against the DNA. TRBV21-1 is termed a pseudogene. This TCR derives from a man aged 30 to 39 who received the YFV17D yellow fever vaccine. The sequenced sample was CD4+ T cells sorted from PBMCs, obtained 45 days after the yellow fever booster vaccination. The CDR3 sequence: CASSLRLGLAKETQYF. As DNA, the CDR3 is TGTGCCAGCAGTTTACGATTAGGACTAGCGAAAGAGACCCAGTACTTC.